These 17 T cell receptor delta chains came from one sample sequenced in a study of Vδ1+ human thymocytes. Study-level results: Highly polyclonal TRG and TRD repertoires with Gaussian CDR3 length distributions appeared in thymus.

Antigen specificity for these receptors is unknown. RNA was extracted from the cells and then reverse transcribed. Multiplex PCR used pooled V-gene forward primers and a constant-region reverse primer to amplify CDR3s. TCRdb re-called clones from the multiplex PCR reads using CATT. The table lists about 75,000 delta-chain clones, approximately 34% of them singletons, with approximately 0.3% in the top ten. The sequenced sample was Vdelta1+ gamma-delta thymocytes from the thymus. Subset denoted: FACS-sorted CD3+ TCRalphabeta- TCRVdelta1+ TCRVdelta2- thymocytes. The receptors originated from a boy less than two years old who had congenital heart surgery.

The chain carries TRDV1 and TRDJ1; D unclear. The CDR3 is made up of 14 amino acids. The ends were cut back, 0 bases at V and 2 bases at J, with 7 bases in the middle. Germline V gene data show CDR1 as TSWWSYY and CDR2 as QGS. CDR3: CALGELPFTDKLIF. The CDR3, as DNA: TGTGCTCTTGGGGAACTTCCTTTTACCGATAAACTCATCTTT.

The chain couples TRDV1 to TRDJ1, with D unresolved. V lost 0 bases and J 0 bases, leaving 14 bases between the germline ends. The CDR3 is 17 amino acids. Per germline, CDR1 TSWWSYY and CDR2 QGS. The CDR3 loop reads CALGELSCGSHTDKLIF. The CDR3 nucleotides are TGTGCTCTTGGGGAACTTAGCTGTGGGTCCCACACCGATAAACTCATCTTT.

Regarding this clone: Within the sample, other DNA sequences also encode this same CDR3. The genes are TRDV1 and TRDJ1; D not resolved. Trimming took 0 bases from V and 0 from J, leaving 8 bases between them. Germline assignment: CDR1 TSWWSYY and CDR2 QGS. The CDR3 covers 15 residues. The DNA of the CDR3 is TGTGCTCTTGGGGAACTTTCTCCCTACACCGATAAACTCATCTTT. Translation: CALGELSPYTDKLIF.

This clone has more than one count but fewer than ten. This rearrangement joins TRDV1 to TRDJ1; D gene unclear. The germline V gene encodes CDR1 TSWWSYY and CDR2 QGS. With 7 bases removed from V and 3 bases from J, the gap between germline ends came to 27 bases. The CDR3 totals 18 residues. CDR3 in amino acids: CALAPGHCDTRCPDKLIF. The DNA of the CDR3 is TGTGCTCTTGCCCCGGGGCACTGTGACACGCGTTGTCCCGATAAACTCATCTTT.

This clone occurred a few times. This chain uses TRDV1 with TRDJ1; 8 nucleotides line up with TRDD3. V shed 1 base, J shed 0 bases, and the junction held 31 bases outside the gene matches. CDR3 length: 25 amino acids. The germline gives CDR1 TSWWSYY, CDR2 QGS. The CDR3 region is CALGERSTTTGGNSINGPYTDKLIF. CDR3 nucleotide sequence: TGTGCTCTTGGGGAACGTTCTACCACGACTGGGGGTAATTCAATCAATGGTCCGTACACCGATAAACTCATCTTT.

This clone was recorded a few times. The chain joins TRDV2 to TRDJ1; TRDD3 aligns across 8 bases. CDR3 length equals 18 residues. J gave up 0 bases and V 0 bases, and 11 bases lay outside the gene matches. CDR1 and CDR2 from the germline V gene are GEAIGNYY and EKD. The CDR3 reads CACDTVLGDPPYTDKLIF. CDR3 DNA: TGTGCCTGTGACACCGTTCTGGGGGACCCCCCCTACACCGATAAACTCATCTTT.

The chain recombines TRDV1 with TRDJ1, with TRDD3 identical over 9 bases. The ends lost 0 bases at V and 6 bases at J; junction bases unmatched: 11. Germline V gene lookup returns CDR1 TSWWSYY and CDR2 QGS. CDR3 length: 17 residues. CDR3 bases: TGTGCTCTTGGGGAACTGGTCCCCCACTGGGGGACAAATAAACTCATCTTT. Translating it yields CALGELVPHWGTNKLIF.

The chain combines TRDV1 with TRDJ1; tentatively, D is TRDD3 (6 bases). The CDR3 is 21 amino acids. Germline assignment: CDR1 TSWWSYY and CDR2 QGS. Trimming left V 5 bases short and J 1 base short, with 32 bases between. The CDR3 loop is CALGSSRGALRSWGVTDKLIF. CDR3 coding DNA: TGTGCTCTTGGGTCCTCGAGGGGAGCTCTACGGTCCTGGGGAGTCACCGATAAACTCATCTTT.

Regarding this clone: The junction departs from the called germline gene at one end, perhaps through a read error. The V call is TRDV1, the J call TRDJ1; D unresolved. CDR1 is TSWWSYY, CDR2 QGS, per germline. The CDR3 covers 13 residues. The CDR3 coding sequence is TGTGCTCTTGGGAAACTGCCTTACCCTAAACTCATCTTT. Encoded protein: CALGKLPYPKLIF.

The V gene is TRDV1, the J gene TRDJ1, with TRDD3 identical over 10 bases. CDR1 and CDR2 from the germline V gene are TSWWSYY and QGS. This CDR3 has 20 residues. J gave up 3 bases and V 2 bases, and 18 bases lay outside the gene matches. This CDR3 is CALGESSLLTGGCGSDKLIF. Here the CDR3 DNA reads TGTGCTCTTGGGGAATCCTCCCTTCTTACTGGGGGATGTGGGTCCGATAAACTCATCTTT.

The V call is TRDV1, the J call TRDJ1; perhaps TRDD2 as D (9 bases). CDR1 is TSWWSYY, CDR2 QGS, per germline. This CDR3 is built from 22 residues. V lost 4 bases, J lost 2 bases, and 35 bases lay in between. DNA of the CDR3: TGTGCTCTTGGGGGCGCGCCTTCCTACGGGGCTGGGGGACCCCGGGGGACCGATAAACTCATCTTT. Its protein product is CALGGAPSYGAGGPRGTDKLIF.

The chain employs TRDV1 and TRDJ1, with D perhaps matching TRDD2 (6 bases). Looked up from germline, CDR1 is TSWWSYY and CDR2 is QGS. Trimming took 0 bases from V and 3 from J, leaving 41 bases between them. CDR3 length: 25 residues. CDR3 in DNA: TGTGCTCTTGGGGAACTATTATACGGAGTCTCTCCCTTCCCCTGGGCTACTCCAGGCGCCGATAAACTCATCTTT. Protein product: CALGELLYGVSPFPWATPGADKLIF.

This clone occurred a few times. This chain joins TRDV1 and TRDJ1; 8 nucleotides agree with TRDD3. The germline V gene encodes CDR1 TSWWSYY and CDR2 QGS. This CDR3 has 16 amino acids. With 7 bases clipped from V and 1 base from J, the junction kept 11 bases outside the gene matches. CDR3 protein: CALVVKGYASTDKLIF. In DNA, the CDR3 is TGTGCTCTTGTAGTTAAGGGATACGCGTCCACCGATAAACTCATCTTT.

The rearrangement uses TRDV1 and TRDJ1, with 10 bases fitting TRDD3. V gave up 2 bases and J gave up 3 bases; unmatched junction bases: 21. CDR3 length equals 21 residues. Looked up from germline, CDR1 is TSWWSYY and CDR2 is QGS. CDR3 coding DNA: TGTGCTCTTGGGGAAATAGATGGTCACCAGTACTGGGGGATTGCGGCCGATAAACTCATCTTT. Its translation: CALGEIDGHQYWGIAADKLIF.

The genes are TRDV1 and TRDJ1, with D tentatively TRDD2 (5 bases). The CDR3 has 21 amino acids. V lost 1 base, J lost 7 bases, and 34 bases lay in between. CDR1 is TSWWSYY, CDR2 QGS, per germline. This chain's CDR3 is CALGERVPRREGMPQTFKLIF. The CDR3 DNA is TGTGCTCTTGGGGAACGGGTTCCTCGGCGAGAGGGCATGCCTCAGACCTTTAAACTCATCTTT.

This clone was seen only a few times. The V gene is TRDV1, the J gene TRDJ1, with TRDD3 identical over 10 bases. CDR3 size: 21 residues. Germline loops: CDR1 TSWWSYY, CDR2 QGS. V shed 1 base, J shed 0 bases, and the junction held 17 bases outside the gene matches. CDR3 coding DNA: TGTGCTCTTGGGGAACGGGCGCCCGGGGGATACGTTGGACCCTACACCGATAAACTCATCTTT. It specifies CALGERAPGGYVGPYTDKLIF.

The chain has TRDV1 and TRDJ1; 7 bases are shared with TRDD3. The CDR3 has 23 residues. Germline V CDR1 and CDR2: TSWWSYY, QGS. V shed 2 bases, J shed 0 bases, and the junction held 27 bases outside the gene matches. The CDR3 here is CALGEGSPLHFVELGMYTDKLIF. CDR3 nucleotides: TGTGCTCTTGGGGAAGGGTCCCCCCTCCACTTCGTCGAACTGGGGATGTACACCGATAAACTCATCTTT.